These 17 T cell receptor beta chains originate from one sample sequenced in a study of blood T cell repertoires in COVID-19. Assay: immunoSEQ multiplex PCR; the TCRdb copy retains only in-frame clones and omits some. Here the sample spans under 95,000 clones, 82% being singletons. Sequenced sample: peripheral blood. The origin of the receptors is a woman aged 80 or older with acute or convalescent COVID-19.

J is TRBJ2-5 and V is TRBV6-1, with 7 nucleotides matching TRBD2. There are 15 residues in the CDR3. The germline V gene has CDR1 MNHNS and CDR2 SASEGT. The ends lost 1 base at V and 4 bases at J; junction bases unmatched: 6. This CDR3 reads CASSEGGGSRETQYF. The DNA for the CDR3 is TGTGCCAGCAGTGAAGGGGGGGGGTCCAGAGAGACCCAGTACTTC.

This clone was seen a few times. The chain has TRBV24-1 and TRBJ2-1; the D is unclear. The V gene lost 4 bases and the J gene lost 6 bases, with 6 bases spanning the gap. In germline, CDR1 is KGHDR, CDR2 SFDVKD. CDR3 size: 12 residues. The CDR3 DNA sequence: TGTGCCACCAGTGAGCGGATCAATGAGCAGTTCTTC. This gives the protein CATSERINEQFF.

The chain links TRBV6-2 or TRBV6-3 to TRBJ1-3, with D perhaps TRBD1 (5 bases). CDR3 length: 16 residues. Trimming removed 2 bases from V and 0 bases from J, with 11 bases in between. Germline values: CDR1 MNHEY, CDR2 SVGEGT. DNA for the CDR3: TGTGCCAGCAGTTACGACACAGGTTCCTCTGGAAACACCATATATTTT. Encoded protein: CASSYDTGSSGNTIYF.

The chain recombines TRBV7-3 with TRBJ2-1; 11 nucleotides agree with TRBD1. Unmatched junction bases numbered 5, after V lost 6 bases and J lost 7 bases. CDR3 length: 14 residues. Germline assignment: CDR1 SGHTA and CDR2 FQGTGA. The CDR3 sequence is CASSSGTGGNEQFF. The CDR3 bases are TGTGCCAGCAGTTCCGGGACAGGGGGGAATGAGCAGTTCTTC.

The rearrangement uses TRBV6-4 and TRBJ2-1; tentatively, D is TRBD2 (6 bases). Germline CDR1 is MRHNA and CDR2 is SNTAGT. Trimming cost V 6 bases and J 5 bases, with 17 bases left between them. The CDR3 runs 15 residues. The CDR3 spells CASSPSGLNDNEQFF. The CDR3 DNA sequence: TGTGCCAGCAGCCCGAGCGGGTTGAATGACAATGAGCAGTTCTTC.

This chain uses TRBV11-2 with TRBJ1-6; possibly TRBD1 for D (5 bases). The CDR3 covers 15 residues. Germline V lookup: CDR1 SGHAT, CDR2 FQNNGV. Between the trimmed V and J ends, which lost 5 bases and 7 bases, there was a span of 15 bases. CDR3 amino acids: CASSPGLGANSPLHF. CDR3 bases: TGTGCCAGCAGCCCCGGGCTAGGGGCCAATTCACCCCTCCACTTT.

V usage is TRBV6-4 and J usage is TRBJ2-1, with D perhaps matching TRBD1 (6 bases). V shed 7 bases and J shed 6 bases, with 16 bases lying between them. The CDR3 length is 14 residues. CDR1 and CDR2 from the germline V gene are MRHNA and SNTAGT. The CDR3 loop is CASIYRESGNEQFF. The CDR3 DNA follows: TGTGCCAGCATTTACAGGGAGTCCGGCAATGAGCAGTTCTTC.

For this clone: This same CDR3 is encoded by further DNA sequences in the sample. The genes are TRBV5-1 and TRBJ2-3; D unclear. CDR3 length: 12 amino acids. V shed 5 bases and J shed 0 bases, with 4 bases lying between them. Germline CDR1 SGHRS, CDR2 YFSETQ. CDR3 DNA sequence: TGCGCCAGCAGTTCGAGCACAGATACGCAGTATTTT. Translating it yields CASSSSTDTQYF.

V gene TRBV4-2 combines with J gene TRBJ1-2; D gene ambiguous. The germline V gene encodes CDR1 LGHNA and CDR2 YNFKEQ. The CDR3 totals 15 residues. V lost 0 bases to trimming and J lost 4 bases, with 12 bases between them. CDR3 amino acids: CASSQDTDSAYGYTF. CDR3 nucleotides: TGTGCCAGCAGCCAAGACACCGACTCGGCCTATGGCTACACCTTC.

This clone was seen a few times. The J gene is TRBJ1-6, the V gene TRBV6-6, with D possibly TRBD1 on 5 matching bases. The CDR3 spans 14 residues. The germline V gene has CDR1 MNHNY and CDR2 SVGAGI (reference sequence). V was pared by 5 bases and J by 4 bases, with 9 bases between. The CDR3 protein is CASSPTDYNSPLHF. CDR3 DNA: TGTGCCAGCAGTCCGACAGATTATAATTCACCCCTCCACTTT.

The chain recombines TRBV2 with TRBJ2-5; TRBD1 matches at 8 bases. The CDR3 has 13 residues. V lost 4 bases to trimming and J lost 7 bases; unmatched junction nucleotides: 5. Germline lookup yields CDR1 SNHLY and CDR2 FYNNEI. The CDR3 DNA sequence: TGTGCCAGCAGTGGGACAGGGTCGGGGACCCAGTACTTC. Translation: CASSGTGSGTQYF.

The V and J genes are TRBV6-2 or TRBV6-3 and TRBJ1-1; 10 nucleotides match TRBD1. The CDR3 extends over 13 amino acids. Trimming took 4 bases from V and 12 from J; bases not matched to a gene: 8. Germline loops: CDR1 MNHEY, CDR2 SVGEGT. In DNA, the CDR3 is TGTGCCAGCAGTTTACCGGGACAGGGGAAAACTTTCTTT. It specifies CASSLPGQGKTFF.

This clone was seen only a few times. V usage is TRBV21-1 and J usage is TRBJ1-5. TRBV21-1 is a known pseudogene. The CDR3 sequence is 18 residues long. The CDR3 coding sequence is TGTGCCAGCAAAAGGATCGAGGTTCAGCCGTGCAGCAATCAGCCCCAGCATTTT. Protein sequence: CASKRIEVQPCSNQPQHF.

The chain is built from TRBV7-9 and TRBJ1-1; unclear D gene. The CDR3 has 16 amino acids. The germline V gene has CDR1 SEHNR and CDR2 FQNEAQ (reference sequence). The V end lost 1 base, the J end lost 7 bases, and 19 bases lay between the germline ends. CDR3: CASSLGELGRRGEAFF. The CDR3 coding sequence is TGTGCCAGCAGCTTAGGCGAGTTAGGGAGGAGAGGTGAAGCTTTCTTT.

The chain couples TRBV27 to TRBJ2-7, with D possibly matching TRBD1 (5 bases). The CDR3 runs 13 residues. Trimming took off 6 bases at V and 0 bases at J, with 9 bases between the two ends. Per germline, CDR1 MNHEY and CDR2 SMNVEV (reference sequence). The CDR3 DNA follows: TGTGCCAGCAGCAGGGCCCGCTCCTACGAGCAGTACTTC. This translates into CASSRARSYEQYF.

This clone appeared a few times. The chain uses TRBV12-5 and TRBJ1-5, with D possibly TRBD1 on 6 matching bases. Germline lookup yields CDR1 LGHNT and CDR2 FRNRAP. V was cut by 1 base and J by 5 bases, with 21 bases left in between. The CDR3 is 18 residues long. CDR3 DNA sequence: TGTGCTAGTGGTTTGGCCCCCTCGGACAGTGGAGAGGATCAGCCCCAGCATTTT. It translates to CASGLAPSDSGEDQPQHF.

The V call is TRBV5-1, the J call TRBJ2-3; D unclear. CDR1 is SGHRS and CDR2 is YFSETQ in the germline V gene. The CDR3 spans 13 residues. Trimming took 2 bases from V and 6 from J, leaving 10 bases between them. The CDR3 is CASSFGGDDTQYF. In DNA, the CDR3 is TGCGCCAGCAGCTTCGGCGGCGATGATACGCAGTATTTT.